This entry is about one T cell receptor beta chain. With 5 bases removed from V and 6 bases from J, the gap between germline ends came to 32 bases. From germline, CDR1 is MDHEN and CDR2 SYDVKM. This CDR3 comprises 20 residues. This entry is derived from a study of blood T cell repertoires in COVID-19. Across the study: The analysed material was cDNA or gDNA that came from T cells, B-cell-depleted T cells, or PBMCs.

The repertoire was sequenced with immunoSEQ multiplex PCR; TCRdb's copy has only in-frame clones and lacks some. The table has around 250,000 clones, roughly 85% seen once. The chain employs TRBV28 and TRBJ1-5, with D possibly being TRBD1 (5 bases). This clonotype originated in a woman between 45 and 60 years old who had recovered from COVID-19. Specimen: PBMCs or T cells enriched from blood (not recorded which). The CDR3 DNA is TGTGCCAGCAGTCCTCTCTCCCTCAGCGGGACCACCCAAGCAACTCAGCCCCAGCATTTT. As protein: CASSPLSLSGTTQATQPQHF. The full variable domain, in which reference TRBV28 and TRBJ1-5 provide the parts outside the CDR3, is DVKVTQSSRYLVKRTGEKVFLECVQDMDHENMFWYRQDPGLGLRLIYFSYDVKMKEKGDIPEGYSVSREKKERFSLILESASTNQTSMYLCASSPLSLSGTTQATQPQHFGDGTRLSIL.